This record looks at one T cell receptor beta chain sequence and its context. The antigen remains undetermined. After removal of 6 bases from V and 1 base from J, the junction contained 13 bases not matched to a gene. CDR1 and CDR2 (germline): MDHEN, SYDVKM. This CDR3 is 17 amino acids long. The entry originates in a study of OX40 agonist ivuxolimab in advanced cancers. Study in general: Those enrolled were 82.7% male, with a mean age of approximately 60 years and ages from roughly 20 to 85. Whole-study results and caveats: On average, CD8+ T cells had more expanded clones than CD4+.

The data were produced by immunoSEQ multiplex PCR, yet TCRdb's version contains in-frame clones alone and is incomplete. This sample has some 37,000 clones; 70% to 90% occur once, and the top ten carry around 13%. This chain connects TRBV28 to TRBJ2-3; 7 nucleotides match TRBD2. This specimen was CD4+ or CD8+ T cells sorted from blood, taken in a trial of the OX40 agonist ivuxolimab. The TCR comes from an adult with an advanced solid tumor such as melanoma, head and neck, liver or kidney cancer. CDR3 sequence reads: CASSAFVAGGRTDTQYF. CDR3 coding DNA: TGTGCCAGCAGCGCATTTGTAGCGGGCGGTCGCACAGATACGCAGTATTTT.